What follows are 25 T cell receptor beta chains derived from one specimen sequenced in a study of spatial heterogeneity in lung cancer. Described time point: sample taken at primary tumor resection. The sequenced material consisted of unsorted whole RNA from tumor, nontumor lung or frozen PBMC. TCRdb used MiXCR to reprocess the 5' RACE reads, holding one entry per CDR3 protein. The sample holds tens of thousands of distinct CDR3 sequences, 6% to 9% seen once. This specimen consisted of PBMCs, obtained at surgery. The receptors here all came from a female donor with early-stage non-small cell lung cancer.

In its sample, this clonotype was seen many times. The rearrangement links TRBV7-8 to TRBJ1-1; D uncertain. This CDR3 has 13 amino acids. Trimming shortened V by 3 bases and J by 1 base, and 6 bases separated the two germline ends. Germline CDR1 SGHVS, CDR2 FQNEAQ. CDR3 sequence: CASSLRRNTEAFF. The CDR3 DNA is TGTGCCAGCAGCTTGAGGCGGAACACTGAAGCTTTCTTT.

At least ten counts were recorded for this clonotype. The chain links TRBV7-8 to TRBJ2-3; 11 nucleotides agree with TRBD2. Germline CDR1 SGHVS, CDR2 FQNEAQ. The CDR3 is 15 residues long. J lost 6 bases, V lost 5 bases, and 7 bases had no gene match. The CDR3 is CASSISGGAGDTQYF. The DNA for the CDR3 is TGTGCCAGCAGCATTAGCGGGGGGGCTGGGGATACGCAGTATTTT.

This clonotype has ten or more counts. This chain connects TRBV11-3 to TRBJ2-2, with D uncertain. This CDR3 is 13 amino acids long. V lost 4 bases and J lost 1, with 4 bases in between. Germline assignment: CDR1 SGHNT and CDR2 YENEEA. The CDR3 sequence: CASSSRNTGELFF. CDR3 sequence (DNA): TGTGCCAGCAGCTCCAGGAACACCGGGGAGCTGTTTTTT. The full variable domain, with the rest looked up from reference TRBV11-3 and TRBJ2-2, is EAGVVQSPRYKIIEKKQPVAFWCNPISGHNTLYWYLQNLGQGPELLIRYENEEAVDDSQLPKDRFSAERLKGVDSTLKIQPAELGDSAVYLCASSSRNTGELFFGEGSRLTVL.

This clonotype was observed many times. The chain joins TRBV11-2 to TRBJ2-5, with TRBD2 matching over 12 bases. CDR1 is SGHAT, CDR2 FQNNGV, per germline. With V trimmed by 5 bases and J by 11 bases, 12 bases remained unmatched. The CDR3 has 15 amino acids. The CDR3 loop is CASSQLAGGVRGQYF. The CDR3 bases are TGTGCCAGCAGCCAACTAGCGGGGGGCGTCCGTGGTCAGTACTTC.

J is TRBJ1-1 and V is TRBV20-1, with D maybe TRBD1 (5 bases). CDR1 is DFQATT and CDR2 is SNEGSKA in the germline V gene (reference sequence). The CDR3 covers 15 residues. V shed 5 bases and J shed 5 bases, with 21 bases lying between them. CDR3 in amino acids: CSAADPGLRGTEAFF. Here the CDR3 DNA reads TGCAGTGCTGCTGACCCAGGGTTAAGAGGGACTGAAGCTTTCTTT.

This chain connects TRBV11-3 to TRBJ2-3; a possible D gene is TRBD1 (5 bases). The CDR3 length is 15 residues. Germline V CDR1 and CDR2: SGHNT, YENEEA. V shed 1 base and J shed 5 bases, with 13 bases lying between them. The CDR3 here is CASSLGGTTGDTQYF. Written as DNA, the CDR3 is TGTGCCAGCAGCTTAGGGGGCACCACCGGAGATACGCAGTATTTT.

The chain uses TRBV6-2 or TRBV6-3 and TRBJ1-6, with no clear D. V lost 6 bases to trimming and J lost 0 bases, with 12 bases between them. The CDR3 length is 16 residues. Germline-derived CDR1 and CDR2 are MNHEY and SVGEGT. The CDR3 DNA follows: TGTGCCAGCAGAGGGCCGGGAAGCTCCTATAATTCACCCCTCCACTTT. The encoded protein is CASRGPGSSYNSPLHF.

V gene TRBV7-2 combines with J gene TRBJ2-7, with D possibly matching TRBD1 (6 bases). The germline V gene encodes CDR1 SGHTA and CDR2 FQGNSA. Trimming pared 3 bases from V and 2 bases from J, leaving 11 bases between. The CDR3 extends over 14 amino acids. CDR3 DNA: TGTGCCAGCAGCTTCCCGGGACATCCCTACGAGCAGTACTTC. Translation: CASSFPGHPYEQYF.

This clonotype was counted ten times or more. V gene TRBV3-1 combines with J gene TRBJ2-5, with 11 bases matching TRBD2. Unmatched junction bases numbered 12, after V lost 3 bases and J lost 6 bases. The CDR3 runs 17 residues. The germline gives CDR1 LGHDT, CDR2 YNNKEL (reference sequence). CDR3 region: CASSQAGTSGRGQTQYF. CDR3 coding DNA: TGTGCCAGCAGCCAGGCCGGGACTAGCGGTCGAGGCCAGACCCAGTACTTC.

CDR3 residues: CASSSGGPQETQYF. For the CDR3, the DNA is TGCGCCAGCAGCTCGGGGGGCCCTCAAGAGACCCAGTACTTC. The chain uses TRBV5-1 and TRBJ2-5; possibly TRBD2 for D (7 bases). Trimming removed 3 bases from V and 2 bases from J, with 11 bases in between. Germline V CDR1 and CDR2: SGHRS, YFSETQ. The length of the CDR3 is 14 residues.

Many counts were recorded for this clonotype. The gene calls are TRBV20-1 and TRBJ2-7; D might be TRBD1 or TRBD2, each matching 7 bases. With 3 bases removed from V and 0 bases from J, the gap between germline ends came to 12 bases. CDR1 and CDR2 (germline): DFQATT, SNEGSKA (reference sequence). The CDR3 has 14 residues. CDR3 sequence reads: CSARQGGTSYEQYF. DNA of the CDR3: TGCAGTGCTAGGCAGGGGGGGACCTCCTACGAGCAGTACTTC.

This clonotype was found many times. V gene TRBV3-1 combines with J gene TRBJ2-4; the D is unclear. With 3 bases removed from V and 7 bases from J, the gap between germline ends came to 4 bases. The length of the CDR3 is 11 residues. Germline V gene sequence: CDR1 LGHDT, CDR2 YNNKEL (reference sequence). CDR3 amino acids: CASSHSNIQYF. Written as DNA, the CDR3 is TGTGCCAGCAGCCACAGTAACATTCAGTACTTC.

This clonotype appeared many times. The chain combines TRBV5-6 with TRBJ2-7; D is possibly TRBD1 (6 bases). Per the germline V gene, CDR1 is SGHDT and CDR2 is YYEEEE. V shed 1 base and J shed 1 base, with 9 bases lying between them. CDR3 length: 14 residues. The CDR3 is CASSLTGPSYEQYF. CDR3 coding DNA: TGTGCCAGCAGCTTGACAGGGCCTTCCTACGAGCAGTACTTC.

The count of this clonotype is one. The V call is TRBV19, the J call TRBJ2-7; tentatively, D is TRBD1 (6 bases). V dropped 9 bases and J dropped 2 bases, with 29 bases sitting between them. The CDR3 sequence is 18 residues long. The V gene's germline CDR1 is LNHDA and CDR2 SQIVND (reference sequence). This chain's CDR3 is CASRPSHWTAGIPYEQYF. The CDR3 region has the DNA TGTGCCAGCCGACCTTCACATTGGACAGCCGGGATCCCCTACGAGCAGTACTTC.

The genes are TRBV6-6 and TRBJ2-1; 10 nucleotides agree with TRBD2. The V gene end was trimmed by 6 bases and the J gene end by 6 bases; junction bases not matched to a gene: 8. CDR1 is MNHNY and CDR2 is SVGAGI in the germline V gene (reference sequence). This CDR3 is 15 amino acids long. The CDR3: CASSRSSGGRNEQFF. As DNA, the CDR3 is TGTGCCAGCAGCCGTTCTAGCGGGGGTCGCAATGAGCAGTTCTTC.

Ten or more counts support this clonotype. The junction differs from germline at one of its ends, possibly a read error. This chain connects TRBV12-3 or TRBV12-4 to TRBJ1-5; tentative D call: TRBD1 (6 bases). The CDR3 loop spans 15 amino acids. CDR3 sequence reads: CASTLPGHSHQPQHF. CDR3 nucleotides: TGTGCCAGCACCCTCCCGGGACATAGCCATCAGCCCCAGCATTTT.

The genes are TRBV7-2 and TRBJ2-5; D gene uncertain. Germline V gene sequence: CDR1 SGHTA, CDR2 FQGNSA. Between the trimmed V and J ends, which lost 0 bases and 6 bases, there was a span of 5 bases. The CDR3 length is 12 residues. The CDR3 reads CASSLAQKTQYF. CDR3 sequence (DNA): TGTGCCAGCAGCTTAGCGCAGAAGACCCAGTACTTC.

This clonotype was counted at least ten times. This chain joins TRBV19 and TRBJ2-3, with 14 bases that match TRBD2. The ends lost 7 bases at V and 0 bases at J; junction bases unmatched: 9. The CDR3 sequence is 18 residues long. Germline V gene lookup returns CDR1 LNHDA and CDR2 SQIVND (reference sequence). This CDR3 is CASTGTSGGHPSTDTQYF. DNA of the CDR3: TGTGCCAGTACCGGGACTAGCGGGGGCCACCCTAGCACAGATACGCAGTATTTT.

The chain carries TRBV6-2 or TRBV6-3 and TRBJ2-7, with D possibly matching TRBD2 (5 bases). V was cut by 0 bases and J by 3 bases, with 15 bases left in between. The CDR3 loop spans 16 amino acids. Germline loops: CDR1 MNHEY, CDR2 SVGEGT. CDR3 in DNA: TGTGCCAGCAGTTACTCCGGCGGAGCGGACCTCTACGAGCAGTACTTC. Residues: CASSYSGGADLYEQYF.

The rearrangement links TRBV12-3 or TRBV12-4 to TRBJ2-7; D gene ambiguous. The length of the CDR3 is 13 residues. The germline V and J ends were trimmed by 7 bases and 2 bases, with 12 bases remaining between them. The CDR3 region has the DNA TGTGCCAGCACCCCGGACGGAACCTACGAGCAGTACTTC. Translated, it gives CASTPDGTYEQYF.

This clonotype was recorded at least ten times. CDR3 DNA sequence: TGTGCCAGCAGGCCCGACAGGGACGGAAACACCATATATTTT. This sequence encodes CASRPDRDGNTIYF. V gene TRBV25-1 combines with J gene TRBJ1-3; 7 bases map to TRBD1. Trimming cost V 6 bases and J 4 bases; bases outside gene matches: 6. The CDR3 is made up of 14 amino acids. Germline V gene data show CDR1 as MGHDK and CDR2 as SYGVNS.

J is TRBJ2-3 and V is TRBV11-1; TRBD2 matches 10 bases. CDR3 length equals 16 residues. From germline, CDR1 is SGHAT and CDR2 FQDESV (reference sequence). The trim removed 5 bases at V and 2 bases at J, leaving 7 bases unmatched. The CDR3 sequence is CASSPLTSGSTDTQYF. The CDR3 DNA is TGTGCCAGCAGCCCCTTGACTAGCGGGTCCACAGATACGCAGTATTTT.

At least ten counts were recorded for this clonotype. The chain is built from TRBV4-2 and TRBJ2-2, with D perhaps being TRBD1 or TRBD2 (5 bases each). With 1 base removed from V and 6 bases from J, the gap between germline ends came to 15 bases. Germline assignment: CDR1 LGHNA and CDR2 YNFKEQ. The CDR3 is 16 residues long. CDR3 bases: TGTGCCAGCAGCCAAGGCCGTACTAGGGGCCCCGGGGAGCTGTTTTTT. Translated: CASSQGRTRGPGELFF.

This clonotype was detected ten times or more. This chain joins TRBV9 and TRBJ2-5; 10 bases fit TRBD2. After removal of 0 bases from V and 4 bases from J, the junction contained 6 bases not matched to a gene. Germline-derived CDR1 and CDR2 are SGDLS and YYNGEE. The CDR3 sequence is 16 residues long. CDR3: CASSVGSGGASETQYF. The CDR3 bases are TGTGCCAGCAGCGTAGGAAGCGGGGGGGCTTCAGAGACCCAGTACTTC.

J is TRBJ1-2 and V is TRBV5-1, with D possibly TRBD1 on 6 matching bases. Germline V gene sequence: CDR1 SGHRS, CDR2 YFSETQ. CDR3 length: 19 residues. Trimming pared 0 bases from V and 4 bases from J, leaving 25 bases between. The CDR3 sequence is CASSLGTGRMGLNSYGYTF. Here the CDR3 DNA reads TGCGCCAGCAGCTTGGGAACAGGGAGAATGGGCCTTAATAGCTATGGCTACACCTTC.